The 2 T cell receptor beta chains in this list originate from one sample, sequenced in a study of long-term antiretroviral therapy in people with HIV. They ran version v3.0 of the immunoSEQ assay at survey level. Clones were read by immunoSEQ multiplex PCR, and TCRdb kept only the in-frame ones, dropping some. The sample carries more than 15,000 clones, roughly 80% recorded once. The source material was unsorted PBMCs, sampled 1.5 years before starting antiretroviral therapy. These receptors all stem from a woman aged 45-59 years with HIV.

The rearrangement links TRBV2 to TRBJ1-1; no definite D call. The germline V gene has CDR1 SNHLY and CDR2 FYNNEI. The ends were cut back, 8 bases at V and 2 bases at J, with 24 bases in the middle. CDR3 size: 17 residues. The chain's CDR3 is CASLFMDPSDLNTEAFF. CDR3 sequence (DNA): TGTGCCAGCTTATTCATGGACCCCTCGGATCTCAACACTGAAGCTTTCTTT. Full variable domain (missing parts from reference TRBV2 and TRBJ1-1): EPEVTQTPSHQVTQMGQEVILRCVPISNHLYFYWYRQILGQKVEFLVSFYNNEISEKSEIFDDQFSVERPDGSNFTLKIRSTKLEDSAMYFCASLFMDPSDLNTEAFFGQGTRLTVV.

The chain joins TRBV6-1 to TRBJ1-4, with 7 bases aligning to TRBD1. The CDR3 is 13 residues long. With 8 bases clipped from V and 5 bases from J, the junction kept 5 bases outside the gene matches. CDR1 and CDR2 (germline): MNHNS, SASEGT. CDR3 residues: CASCGTANEKLFF. In DNA form, the CDR3 reads TGTGCCAGCTGCGGGACAGCGAATGAAAAACTGTTTTTT.